Each of the 9 T cell receptor beta chains below was sequenced from the same sample in a study of T cells after yellow fever vaccination. A single record per CDR3 protein comes from TCRdb applying MiXCR to the 5' RACE reads. The sample carries approximately 350,000 distinct CDR3 sequences, under 14% recorded once. The sample in question was PBMCs, obtained on the day of the first yellow fever vaccination. The source is a man aged 18 to 35 who received the YFV17D yellow fever vaccine.

The chain links TRBV3-1 to TRBJ2-5; D possibly corresponds to TRBD2 (5 bases). Germline CDR1 reads LGHDT; CDR2 reads YNNKEL (reference sequence). Trimming removed 3 bases from V and 5 bases from J, with 16 bases in between. The CDR3 length is 15 residues. In nucleotides, the CDR3 is TGTGCCAGCAGCCACGGGCCGGACTCCTCGGAGACCCAGTACTTC. Residues: CASSHGPDSSETQYF.

This clonotype was detected only a few times. The chain combines TRBV10-3 with TRBJ2-7, with D unclear. The CDR3 extends over 9 amino acids. Germline V gene data show CDR1 as ENHRY and CDR2 as SYGVKD. CDR3 protein: CANFGPKDV. CDR3 DNA sequence: TGTGCCAACTTCGGCCCAAAGGACGTC.

This clonotype was observed a few times. The chain uses TRBV7-2 and TRBJ2-3, with D tentatively TRBD1 or TRBD2 (5 bases each). Germline values: CDR1 SGHTA, CDR2 FQGNSA. The CDR3 is made up of 14 amino acids. Trimming pared 6 bases from V and 7 bases from J, leaving 17 bases between. CDR3 sequence: CASRRLPGPHTQYF. CDR3 nucleotide sequence: TGTGCCAGCAGACGACTCCCGGGACCACATACGCAGTATTTT.

This clonotype was counted between two and nine times. The rearrangement joins TRBV28 to TRBJ2-7; D is unclear. Trimming removed 6 bases at V and 4 bases at J, with 10 bases between. The CDR3 has 12 residues. Germline loops: CDR1 MDHEN, CDR2 SYDVKM. CDR3 nucleotide sequence: TGTGCCAGCAGCTCCCCCTCGTACGAGCAGTACGTC. Translated: CASSSPSYEQYV.

As regards this clonotype: Because it lacks the conserved phenylalanine or tryptophan at the end, this CDR3 is likely a read error. The DNA is omitted, as the CDR3 cannot be located on it reliably, and the CDR3 follows TCRdb's listing. The rearrangement uses TRBV9 and TRBJ2-3; the table's D call, TRBD1, was not checked against the DNA. From its first to its last residue, the CDR3 has 13 amino acids. Germline V CDR1 and CDR2: SGDLS, YYNGEE. The CDR3: CASSVEAASPVSL.

In this sample, this clonotype turned up a few times. The genes are TRBV5-1 and TRBJ2-2; TRBD1 or TRBD2 may be the D gene (6 bases each). V was trimmed by 4 bases and J by 1 base, leaving 14 bases between them. This CDR3 is built from 16 residues. Per the germline V gene, CDR1 is SGHRS and CDR2 is YFSETQ. CDR3 in amino acids: CASSLSRGQNTGELFF. CDR3 DNA: TGCGCCAGCAGCCTGTCACGGGGGCAGAACACCGGGGAGCTGTTTTTT.

This clonotype occurred a few times. This chain joins TRBV24-1 and TRBJ1-2, with D perhaps TRBD1 (5 bases). The V end lost 2 bases, the J end lost 4 bases, and 7 bases lay between the germline ends. Germline CDR1 and CDR2: KGHDR and SFDVKD. This CDR3 spans 13 amino acids. The CDR3 spells CATSDSGGYGYTF. In nucleotides, the CDR3 is TGTGCCACCAGTGATTCTGGGGGCTATGGCTACACCTTC.

This clonotype appeared a few times. The chain is built from TRBV7-9 and TRBJ2-5; TRBD2 matches 8 bases. Germline values: CDR1 SEHNR, CDR2 FQNEAQ (reference sequence). The CDR3 extends over 15 amino acids. The junction had 7 bases not matched to a gene; V was cut back by 3 bases and J by 4 bases. Written as DNA, the CDR3 is TGTGCCAGCAGCTTCAACGGGGGGGAAGTAGAGACCCAGTACTTC. Its translation: CASSFNGGEVETQYF. The entire variable domain, with the rest obtained from reference TRBV7-9 and TRBJ2-5, is as follows: DTGVSQNPRHKITKRGQNVTFRCDPISEHNRLYWYRQTLGQGPEFLTYFQNEAQLEKSRLLSDRFSAERPKGSFSTLEIQRTEQGDSAMYLCASSFNGGEVETQYFGPGTRLLVL.

This clonotype was seen more than once but under ten times. This rearrangement joins TRBV5-1 to TRBJ2-5; 7 nucleotides match TRBD2. Germline V lookup: CDR1 SGHRS, CDR2 YFSETQ. Trimming took 1 base from V and 2 from J; bases not matched to a gene: 2. The CDR3 has 14 residues. The chain's CDR3 is CASSLLAEQETQYF. As DNA, the CDR3 is TGCGCCAGCAGCTTGCTAGCGGAACAAGAGACCCAGTACTTC.